These 9 T cell receptor beta chains came from one sample sequenced in a study of radiation and T cells in renal cell carcinoma. As to time point: baseline pretreatment blood. The treatment denotes: 15 Gy SBRT to primary tumor, nephrectomy 4 weeks later. The method was immunoSEQ multiplex PCR; TCRdb's version includes in-frame clones alone and lacks a portion of them. The repertoire has 150,000 or so clones, 88% of them found once; the top ten carry around 4%. Specimen: blood, collected from a patient whose treatment included radiotherapy and nephrectomy. The receptors derive from a woman aged 70-85 years with renal cell carcinoma.

CDR3 amino acids: CASTLRGQRLAGVNNEQFF. In DNA form, the CDR3 reads TGTGCCAGCACCCTAAGGGGTCAGAGACTAGCGGGGGTTAACAATGAGCAGTTCTTC. The genes are TRBV11-3 and TRBJ2-1; 12 bases agree with TRBD2. Unmatched junction bases numbered 18, after V lost 7 bases and J lost 5 bases. CDR1 SGHNT and CDR2 YENEEA come from the germline V gene. The CDR3 sequence is 19 residues long.

The chain is built from TRBV10-3 and TRBJ2-6, with 10 bases that match TRBD1. CDR3 length equals 16 residues. Germline trimming cut 8 bases from V and 1 base from J; bases unmatched to any gene: 5. CDR1 is ENHRY and CDR2 is SYGVKD in the germline V gene. The CDR3 region is CAIGGQGSSGANVLTF. CDR3 DNA sequence: TGTGCCATCGGGGGACAGGGGAGTTCTGGGGCCAACGTCCTGACTTTC.

V gene TRBV10-3 combines with J gene TRBJ2-3; D unclear. Germline-derived CDR1 and CDR2 are ENHRY and SYGVKD. V was pared by 5 bases and J by 3 bases, with 15 bases between. The CDR3 contains 15 residues. CDR3 residues: CAISYGAITTDTQYF. For the CDR3, the DNA is TGTGCCATCAGTTACGGAGCGATTACGACAGATACGCAGTATTTT.

This clone was seen more than once but under ten times. The V gene is TRBV6-1, the J gene TRBJ2-7; D may be TRBD2 (6 bases). This CDR3 has 16 residues. V lost 1 base and J 1 base, leaving 14 bases between the germline ends. CDR1 MNHNS and CDR2 SASEGT come from the germline V gene. The CDR3 loop is CASSEGGDGGSYEQYF. CDR3 nucleotides: TGTGCCAGCAGTGAAGGGGGGGATGGAGGATCCTACGAGCAGTACTTC.

The chain combines TRBV5-1 with TRBJ1-1; 10 bases line up with TRBD1. The CDR3 contains 16 residues. Trimming took 1 base from V and 2 from J; bases not matched to a gene: 5. The germline V gene encodes CDR1 SGHRS and CDR2 YFSETQ. CDR3 sequence (DNA): TGCGCCAGCAGCTTGAAGGGACAGGGGTCAAACACTGAAGCTTTCTTT. Amino acids: CASSLKGQGSNTEAFF.

The chain combines TRBV6-1 with TRBJ2-1; D is unclear. CDR3 size: 15 residues. The V end lost 1 base, the J end lost 7 bases, and 14 bases lay between the germline ends. The germline V gene has CDR1 MNHNS and CDR2 SASEGT. CDR3 residues: CASSEEWGMGNEQFF. CDR3 nucleotides: TGTGCCAGCAGTGAAGAATGGGGAATGGGGAATGAGCAGTTCTTC.

The V call is TRBV7-2, the J call TRBJ2-3; 15 bases map to TRBD2. This CDR3 is 17 amino acids long. V lost 5 bases and J lost 5; bases outside the gene matches: 8. The germline CDR1 and CDR2 sequences are SGHTA and FQGNSA. This chain's CDR3 is CASSTGLAGGKGDTQYF. The CDR3 DNA is TGTGCCAGCAGCACAGGACTAGCGGGGGGGAAGGGAGATACGCAGTATTTT. Variable domain in full (rest from reference TRBV7-2 and TRBJ2-3): GAGVSQSPSNKVTEKGKDVELRCDPISGHTALYWYRQSLGQGLEFLIYFQGNSAPDKSGLPSDRFSAERTGGSVSTLTIQRTQQEDSAVYLCASSTGLAGGKGDTQYFGPGTRLTVL.

This chain connects TRBV19 to TRBJ1-2, with no clear D. The CDR3 consists of 15 residues. V was pared by 7 bases and J by 4 bases, with 19 bases between. Looked up from germline, CDR1 is LNHDA and CDR2 is SQIVND (reference sequence). Here the CDR3 DNA reads TGTGCCAGTACTTCCTCCGGGAGGCTAAGCTATGGCTACACCTTC. Translation: CASTSSGRLSYGYTF.

The V gene is TRBV5-8, the J gene TRBJ1-5; D is perhaps TRBD1 (5 bases). Germline lookup yields CDR1 SGHTS and CDR2 YDEGEE. Trimming removed 4 bases at V and 4 bases at J, with 15 bases between. The CDR3 length is 15 residues. The CDR3: CASSPGVLPNQPQHF. DNA of the CDR3: TGTGCCAGCAGCCCGGGGGTCCTACCGAATCAGCCCCAGCATTTT.